These 6 T cell receptor beta chains were sequenced from one sample in a study of blood T cell repertoires in COVID-19 (dated by TCRdb to the early 2020s). Preparation of the library involved the immunoSEQ multiplex PCR assay. TCRdb limited this immuneACCESS table to in-frame rearrangements with V and J called. A share of clones is missing; checked studies link under half to unresolved V genes, and the rest is unexplained. This sample gives 180,000 or so clones in total; 86% of them show up just once. The top ten hold roughly 9.1% of the sample. Sequencing input: PBMCs or T cells enriched from blood (not recorded which). The receptors originated from a woman younger than 45 who had recovered from COVID-19.

The rearrangement uses TRBV5-4 and TRBJ1-1; 7 nucleotides align to TRBD1. V lost 2 bases and J lost 4; bases outside the gene matches: 8. Per the germline V gene, CDR1 is SGHNT and CDR2 is YYREEE (reference sequence). This CDR3 spans 15 amino acids. This chain's CDR3 is CASSLQDRPTTEAFF. Here the CDR3 DNA reads TGTGCCAGCAGCTTACAGGACAGGCCTACCACTGAAGCTTTCTTT.

The chain links TRBV7-2 to TRBJ2-2, with 11 bases lining up with TRBD2. CDR1 and CDR2 from the germline V gene are SGHTA and FQGNSA. CDR3 length equals 18 residues. V lost 5 bases, J lost 4 bases, and 12 bases stayed unmatched. CDR3 sequence: CASSPELAGGRSTGELFF. CDR3 coding DNA: TGTGCCAGCAGCCCCGAGCTAGCGGGAGGCCGTAGCACCGGGGAGCTGTTTTTT.

This clone occurred a few times. The chain employs TRBV13 and TRBJ1-2, with D possibly being TRBD1 (5 bases). The CDR3 contains 17 residues. Germline values: CDR1 PRHDT, CDR2 FYEKMQ (reference sequence). Trimming pared 2 bases from V and 2 bases from J, leaving 18 bases between. CDR3 sequence reads: CASSLLFKGAWNYGYTF. Written as DNA, the CDR3 is TGTGCCAGCAGCTTATTGTTTAAAGGGGCCTGGAACTATGGCTACACCTTC.

This chain uses TRBV28 with TRBJ1-4; D possibly corresponds to TRBD1 (5 bases). Trimming pared 6 bases from V and 2 bases from J, leaving 13 bases between. CDR3 length: 15 residues. Germline CDR1 and CDR2: MDHEN and SYDVKM. CDR3 nucleotides: TGTGCCAGCAGAGGGGCGATCGCGACTAATGAAAAACTGTTTTTT. This translates into CASRGAIATNEKLFF. The full variable domain, with the rest looked up from reference TRBV28 and TRBJ1-4, is DVKVTQSSRYLVKRTGEKVFLECVQDMDHENMFWYRQDPGLGLRLIYFSYDVKMKEKGDIPEGYSVSREKKERFSLILESASTNQTSMYLCASRGAIATNEKLFFGSGTQLSVL.

This sequence joins TRBV10-2 and TRBJ2-7; 8 bases map to TRBD2. With 6 bases clipped from V and 0 bases from J, the junction kept 10 bases outside the gene matches. This CDR3 contains 16 residues. The V gene's germline CDR1 is WSHSY and CDR2 SAAADI. The CDR3 loop reads CASRTLGGGSSYEQYF. As DNA, the CDR3 is TGCGCCAGCAGGACCCTCGGGGGGGGGAGCTCCTACGAGCAGTACTTC.

This chain links TRBV6-1 with TRBJ1-4; TRBD1 might be the D (6 bases). The germline gives CDR1 MNHNS, CDR2 SASEGT. V was pared by 2 bases and J by 4 bases, with 17 bases between. CDR3 size: 17 residues. The CDR3 DNA reads TGTGCCAGCAGTGAATGGGAGGGGGAGAGCGGTAATGAAAAACTGTTTTTT. This sequence encodes CASSEWEGESGNEKLFF.